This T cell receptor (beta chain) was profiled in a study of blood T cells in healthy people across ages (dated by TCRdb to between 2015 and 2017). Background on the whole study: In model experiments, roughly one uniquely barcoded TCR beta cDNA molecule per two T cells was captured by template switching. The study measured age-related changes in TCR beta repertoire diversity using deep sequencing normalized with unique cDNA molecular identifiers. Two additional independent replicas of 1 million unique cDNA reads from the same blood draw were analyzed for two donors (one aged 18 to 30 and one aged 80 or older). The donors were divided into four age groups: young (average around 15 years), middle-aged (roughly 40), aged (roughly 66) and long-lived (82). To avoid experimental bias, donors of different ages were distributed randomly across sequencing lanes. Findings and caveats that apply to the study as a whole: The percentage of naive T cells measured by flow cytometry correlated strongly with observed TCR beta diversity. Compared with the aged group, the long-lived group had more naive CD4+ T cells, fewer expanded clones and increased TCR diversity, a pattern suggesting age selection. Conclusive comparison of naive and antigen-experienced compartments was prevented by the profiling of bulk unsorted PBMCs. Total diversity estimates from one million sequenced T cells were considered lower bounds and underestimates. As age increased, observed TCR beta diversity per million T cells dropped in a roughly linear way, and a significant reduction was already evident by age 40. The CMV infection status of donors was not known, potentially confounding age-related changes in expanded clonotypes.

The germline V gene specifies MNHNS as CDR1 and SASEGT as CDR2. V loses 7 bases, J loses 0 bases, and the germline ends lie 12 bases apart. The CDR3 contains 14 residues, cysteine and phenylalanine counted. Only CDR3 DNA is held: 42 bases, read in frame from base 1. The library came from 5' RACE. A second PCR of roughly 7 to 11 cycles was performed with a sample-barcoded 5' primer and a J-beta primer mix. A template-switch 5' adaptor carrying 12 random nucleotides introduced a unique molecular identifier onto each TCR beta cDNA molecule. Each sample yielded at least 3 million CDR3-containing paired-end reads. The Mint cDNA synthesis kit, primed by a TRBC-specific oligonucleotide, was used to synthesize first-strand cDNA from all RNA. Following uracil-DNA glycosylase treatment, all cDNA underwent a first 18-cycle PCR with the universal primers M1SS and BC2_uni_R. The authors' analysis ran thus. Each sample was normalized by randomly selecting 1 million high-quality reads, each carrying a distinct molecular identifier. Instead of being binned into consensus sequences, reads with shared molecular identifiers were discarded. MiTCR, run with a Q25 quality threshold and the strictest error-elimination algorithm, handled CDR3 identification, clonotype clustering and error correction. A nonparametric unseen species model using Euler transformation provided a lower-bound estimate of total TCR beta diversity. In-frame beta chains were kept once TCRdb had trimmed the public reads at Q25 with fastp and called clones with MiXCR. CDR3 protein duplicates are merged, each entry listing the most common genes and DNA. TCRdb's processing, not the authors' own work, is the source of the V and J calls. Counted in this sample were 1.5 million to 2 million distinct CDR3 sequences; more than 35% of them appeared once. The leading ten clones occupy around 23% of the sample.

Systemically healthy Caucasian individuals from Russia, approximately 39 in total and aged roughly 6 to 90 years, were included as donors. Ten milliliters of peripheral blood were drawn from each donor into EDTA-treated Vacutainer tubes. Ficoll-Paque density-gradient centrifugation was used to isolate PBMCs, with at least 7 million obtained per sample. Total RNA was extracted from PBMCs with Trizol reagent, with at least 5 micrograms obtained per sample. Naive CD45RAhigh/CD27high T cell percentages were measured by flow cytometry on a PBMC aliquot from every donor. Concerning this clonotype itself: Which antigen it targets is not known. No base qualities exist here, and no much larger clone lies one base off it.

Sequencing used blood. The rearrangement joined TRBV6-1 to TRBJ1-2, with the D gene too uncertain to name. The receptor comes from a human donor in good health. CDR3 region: CASTRGYSNYGYTF. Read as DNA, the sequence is TGTGCCAGCACCCGGGGTTACTCTAACTATGGCTACACCTTC.